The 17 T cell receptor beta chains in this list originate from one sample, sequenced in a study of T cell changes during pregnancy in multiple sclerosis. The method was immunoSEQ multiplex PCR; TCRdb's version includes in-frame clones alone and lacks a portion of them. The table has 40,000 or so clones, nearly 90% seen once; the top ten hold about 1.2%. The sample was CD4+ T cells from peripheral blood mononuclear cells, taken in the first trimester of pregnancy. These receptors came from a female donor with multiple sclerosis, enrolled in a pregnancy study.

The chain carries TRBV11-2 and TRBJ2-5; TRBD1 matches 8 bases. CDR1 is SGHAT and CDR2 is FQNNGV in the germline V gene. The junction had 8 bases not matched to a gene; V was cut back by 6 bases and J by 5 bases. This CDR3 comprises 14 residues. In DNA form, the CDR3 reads TGTGCCAGCAGTCTCCAGGGGGCGGTGGAGACCCAGTACTTC. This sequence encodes CASSLQGAVETQYF.

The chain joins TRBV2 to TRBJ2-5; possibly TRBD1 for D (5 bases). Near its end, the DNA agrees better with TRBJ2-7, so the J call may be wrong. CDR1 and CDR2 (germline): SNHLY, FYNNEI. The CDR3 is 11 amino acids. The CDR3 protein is CASAGFYEQYF. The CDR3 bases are TGTGCCAGCGCAGGGTTCTACGAGCAGTACTTC.

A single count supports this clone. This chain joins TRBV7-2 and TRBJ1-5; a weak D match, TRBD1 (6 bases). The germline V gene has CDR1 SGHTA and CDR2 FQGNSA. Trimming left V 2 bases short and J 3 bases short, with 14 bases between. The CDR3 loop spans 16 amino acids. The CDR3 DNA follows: TGTGCCAGCAGCTTATGGTCAGGGGCCCTCAATCAGCCCCAGCATTTT. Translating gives CASSLWSGALNQPQHF.

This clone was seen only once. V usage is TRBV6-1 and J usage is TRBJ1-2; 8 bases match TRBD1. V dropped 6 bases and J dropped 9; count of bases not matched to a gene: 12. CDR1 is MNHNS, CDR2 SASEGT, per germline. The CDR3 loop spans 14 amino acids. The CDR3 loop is CASSPTGTGGSYTF. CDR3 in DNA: TGTGCCAGCAGCCCGACCGGGACAGGAGGGAGCTACACCTTC.

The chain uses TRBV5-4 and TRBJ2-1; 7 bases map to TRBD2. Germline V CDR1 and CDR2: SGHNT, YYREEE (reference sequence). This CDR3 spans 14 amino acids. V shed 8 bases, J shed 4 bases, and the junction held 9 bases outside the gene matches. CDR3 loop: CASTERGRYNEQFF. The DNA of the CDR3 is TGTGCCAGTACGGAGCGGGGCCGTTACAATGAGCAGTTCTTC.

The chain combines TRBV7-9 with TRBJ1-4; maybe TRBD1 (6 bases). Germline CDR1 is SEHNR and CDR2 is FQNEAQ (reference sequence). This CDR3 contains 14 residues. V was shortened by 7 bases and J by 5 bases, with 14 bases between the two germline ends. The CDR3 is CASTPTGKNEKLFF. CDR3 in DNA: TGTGCCAGCACACCGACAGGAAAAAATGAAAAACTGTTTTTT.

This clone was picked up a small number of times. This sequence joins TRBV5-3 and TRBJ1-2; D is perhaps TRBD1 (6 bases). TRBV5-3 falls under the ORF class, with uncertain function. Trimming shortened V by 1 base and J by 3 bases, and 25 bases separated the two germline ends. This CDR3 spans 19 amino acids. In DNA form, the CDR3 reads TGTGCCAGAAGCTTGCGGTCAGGGGAAATAGGGGTAGTTGACTATGGCTACACCTTC. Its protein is CARSLRSGEIGVVDYGYTF.

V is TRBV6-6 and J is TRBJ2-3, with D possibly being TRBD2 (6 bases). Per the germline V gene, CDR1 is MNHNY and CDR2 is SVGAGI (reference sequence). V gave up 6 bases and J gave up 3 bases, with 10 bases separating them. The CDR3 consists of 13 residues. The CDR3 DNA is TGTGCCAGCAGGACCGCGGGAACAGATACGCAGTATTTT. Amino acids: CASRTAGTDTQYF.

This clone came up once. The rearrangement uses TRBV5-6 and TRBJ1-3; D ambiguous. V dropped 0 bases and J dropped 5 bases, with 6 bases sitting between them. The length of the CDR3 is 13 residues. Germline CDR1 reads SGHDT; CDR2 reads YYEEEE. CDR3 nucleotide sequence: TGTGCCAGCAGCTTGGGACACCGAAACACCATATATTTT. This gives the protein CASSLGHRNTIYF.

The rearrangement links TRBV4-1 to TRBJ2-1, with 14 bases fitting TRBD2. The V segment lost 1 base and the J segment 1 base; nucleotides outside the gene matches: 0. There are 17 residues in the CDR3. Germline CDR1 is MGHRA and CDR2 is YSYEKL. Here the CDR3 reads CASSQGLAGGSYNEQFF. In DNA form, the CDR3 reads TGCGCCAGCAGCCAAGGACTAGCGGGAGGGTCCTACAATGAGCAGTTCTTC.

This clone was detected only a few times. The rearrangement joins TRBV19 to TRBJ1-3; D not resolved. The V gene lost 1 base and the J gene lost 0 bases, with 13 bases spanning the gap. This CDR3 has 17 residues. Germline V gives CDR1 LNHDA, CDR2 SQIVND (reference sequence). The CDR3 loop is CASSIVLGRNSGNTIYF. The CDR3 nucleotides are TGTGCCAGTAGTATAGTACTGGGCAGGAACTCTGGAAACACCATATATTTT.

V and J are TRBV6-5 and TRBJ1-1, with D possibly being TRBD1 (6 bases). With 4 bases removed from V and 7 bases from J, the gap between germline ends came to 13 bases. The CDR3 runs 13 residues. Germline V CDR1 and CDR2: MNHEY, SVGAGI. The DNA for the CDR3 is TGTGCCAGCAGTTGGGACAAGGGGGATGAAGCTTTCTTT. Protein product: CASSWDKGDEAFF.

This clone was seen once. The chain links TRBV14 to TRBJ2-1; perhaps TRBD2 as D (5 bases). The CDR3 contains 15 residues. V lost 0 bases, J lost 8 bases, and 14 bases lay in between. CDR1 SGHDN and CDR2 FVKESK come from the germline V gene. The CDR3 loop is CASSQDITGRDEQFF. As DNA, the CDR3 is TGTGCCAGCAGCCAAGATATCACGGGAAGGGATGAGCAGTTCTTC.

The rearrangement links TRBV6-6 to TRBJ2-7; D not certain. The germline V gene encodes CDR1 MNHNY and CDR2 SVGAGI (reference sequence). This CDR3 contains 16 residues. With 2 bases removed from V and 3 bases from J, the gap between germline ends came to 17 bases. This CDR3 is CASSYSHVLMGYEQYF. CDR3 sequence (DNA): TGTGCCAGCAGTTACAGCCACGTACTAATGGGCTACGAGCAGTACTTC.

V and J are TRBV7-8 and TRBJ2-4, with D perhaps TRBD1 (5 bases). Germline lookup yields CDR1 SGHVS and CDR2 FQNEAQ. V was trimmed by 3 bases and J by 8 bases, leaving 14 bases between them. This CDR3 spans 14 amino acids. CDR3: CASSFGQPSDIQYF. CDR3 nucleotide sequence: TGTGCCAGCAGCTTTGGACAACCTTCGGACATTCAGTACTTC.

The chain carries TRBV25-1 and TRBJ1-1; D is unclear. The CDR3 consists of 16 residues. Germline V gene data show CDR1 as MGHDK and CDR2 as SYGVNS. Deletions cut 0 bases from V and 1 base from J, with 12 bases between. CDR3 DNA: TGTGCCAGCAGTGAATATAAGCAGGTGGGGAACACTGAAGCTTTCTTT. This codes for CASSEYKQVGNTEAFF.

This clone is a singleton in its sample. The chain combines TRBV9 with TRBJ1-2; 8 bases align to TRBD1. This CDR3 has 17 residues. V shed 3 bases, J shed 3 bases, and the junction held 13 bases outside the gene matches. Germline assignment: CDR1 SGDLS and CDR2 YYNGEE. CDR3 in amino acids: CASSAAADRGNYYGYTF. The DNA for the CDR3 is TGTGCCAGCAGCGCAGCCGCCGACAGGGGCAACTACTATGGCTACACCTTC.